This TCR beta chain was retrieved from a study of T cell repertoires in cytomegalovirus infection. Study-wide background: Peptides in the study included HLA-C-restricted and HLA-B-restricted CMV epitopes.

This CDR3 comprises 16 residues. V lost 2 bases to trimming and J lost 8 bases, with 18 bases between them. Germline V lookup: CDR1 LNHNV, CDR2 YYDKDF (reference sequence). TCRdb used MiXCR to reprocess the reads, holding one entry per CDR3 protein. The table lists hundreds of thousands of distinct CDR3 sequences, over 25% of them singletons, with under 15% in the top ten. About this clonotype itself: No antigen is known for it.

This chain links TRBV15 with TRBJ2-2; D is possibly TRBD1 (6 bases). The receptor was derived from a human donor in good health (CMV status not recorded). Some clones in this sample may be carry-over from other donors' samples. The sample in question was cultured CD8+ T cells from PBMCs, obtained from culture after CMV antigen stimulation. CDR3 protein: CATSRTFTGMPGELFF. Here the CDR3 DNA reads TGTGCCACCAGCAGAACCTTTACAGGGATGCCAGGGGAGCTGTTTTTT.